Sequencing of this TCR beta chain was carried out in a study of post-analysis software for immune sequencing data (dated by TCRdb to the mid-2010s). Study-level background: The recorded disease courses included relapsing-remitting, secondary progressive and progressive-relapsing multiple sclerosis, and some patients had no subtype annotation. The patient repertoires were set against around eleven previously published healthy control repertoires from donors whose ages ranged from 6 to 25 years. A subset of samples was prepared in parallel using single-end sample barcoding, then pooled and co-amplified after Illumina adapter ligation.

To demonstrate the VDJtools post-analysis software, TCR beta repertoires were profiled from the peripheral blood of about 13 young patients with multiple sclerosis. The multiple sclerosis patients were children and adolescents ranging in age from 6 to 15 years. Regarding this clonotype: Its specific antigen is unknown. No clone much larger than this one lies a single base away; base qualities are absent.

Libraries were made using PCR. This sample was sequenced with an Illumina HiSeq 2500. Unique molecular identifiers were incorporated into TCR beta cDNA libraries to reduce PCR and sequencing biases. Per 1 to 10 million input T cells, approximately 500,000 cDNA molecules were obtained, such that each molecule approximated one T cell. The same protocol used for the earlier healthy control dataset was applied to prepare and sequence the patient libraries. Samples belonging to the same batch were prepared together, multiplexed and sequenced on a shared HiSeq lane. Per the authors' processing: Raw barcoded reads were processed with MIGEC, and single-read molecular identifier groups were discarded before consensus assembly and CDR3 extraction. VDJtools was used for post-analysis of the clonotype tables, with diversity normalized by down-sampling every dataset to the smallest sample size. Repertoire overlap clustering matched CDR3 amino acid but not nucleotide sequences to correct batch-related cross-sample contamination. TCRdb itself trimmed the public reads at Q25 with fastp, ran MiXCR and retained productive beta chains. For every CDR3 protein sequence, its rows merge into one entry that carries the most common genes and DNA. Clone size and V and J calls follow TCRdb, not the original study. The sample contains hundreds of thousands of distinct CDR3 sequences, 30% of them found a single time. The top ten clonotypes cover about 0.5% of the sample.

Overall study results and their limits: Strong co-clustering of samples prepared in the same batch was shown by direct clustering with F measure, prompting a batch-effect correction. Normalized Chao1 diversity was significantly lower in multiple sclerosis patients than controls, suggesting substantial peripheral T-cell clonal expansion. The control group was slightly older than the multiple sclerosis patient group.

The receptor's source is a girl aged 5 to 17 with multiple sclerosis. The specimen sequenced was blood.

The CDR3 has the sequence CATSRTGGVEQYF. At the DNA level, the sequence is TGTGCCACCAGCAGGACAGGGGGGGTCGAGCAGTACTTC. The V and J genes are TRBV15 and TRBJ2-7, with 9 bases aligning to TRBD1. The germline V gene (reference sequence) sets CDR1 to LNHNV and CDR2 to YYDKDF. The CDR3 covers 13 residues, taking in both the cysteine and the phenylalanine. The DNA shown is the 39-base CDR3, in frame from base 1. V lost 3 bases and J lost 6 bases, and the count of bases not matched to a germline gene is 3.